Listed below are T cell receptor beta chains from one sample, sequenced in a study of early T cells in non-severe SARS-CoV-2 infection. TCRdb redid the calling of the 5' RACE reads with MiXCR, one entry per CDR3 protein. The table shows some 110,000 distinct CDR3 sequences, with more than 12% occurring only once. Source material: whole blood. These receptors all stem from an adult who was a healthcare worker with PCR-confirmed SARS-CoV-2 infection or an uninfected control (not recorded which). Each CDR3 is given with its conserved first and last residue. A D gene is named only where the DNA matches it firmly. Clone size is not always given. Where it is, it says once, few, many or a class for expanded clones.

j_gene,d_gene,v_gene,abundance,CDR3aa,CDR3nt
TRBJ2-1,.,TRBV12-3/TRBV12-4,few,CASTATPASYNEQFF,TGTGCCAGCACCGCTACTCCCGCCTCCTACAATGAGCAGTTCTTC
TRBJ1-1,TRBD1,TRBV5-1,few,CASSPQTGPSTEAFF,TGCGCCAGCAGCCCCCAGACAGGGCCGAGCACTGAAGCTTTCTTT
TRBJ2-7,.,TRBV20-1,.,CSAFTGEGDYEQYF,TGCAGTGCTTTTACAGGGGAGGGGGACTACGAGCAGTACTTC
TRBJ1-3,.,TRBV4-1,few,CASSQEGPHSGNTIYF,TGCGCCAGCAGCCAAGAAGGCCCTCACTCTGGAAACACCATATATTTT
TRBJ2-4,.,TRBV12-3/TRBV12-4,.,CASSLRGETRKNIQYF,TGTGCCAGCAGTCTCAGGGGAGAGACAAGGAAAAACATTCAGTACTTC
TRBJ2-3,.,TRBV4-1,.,CASSPMGLRTDTQYF,TGCGCCAGCAGCCCTATGGGGCTTCGCACAGATACGCAGTATTTT
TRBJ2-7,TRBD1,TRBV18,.,CASSGGQSYEQYF,TGTGCCAGCTCAGGGGGACAGTCCTACGAGCAGTACTTC
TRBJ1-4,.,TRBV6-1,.,CASSPRVPWEKLFF,TGTGCCAGCAGCCCCCGGGTTCCTTGGGAAAAACTGTTTTTT
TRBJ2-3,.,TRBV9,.,CASSVDHQFADTQYF,TGTGCCAGCAGCGTAGATCACCAGTTTGCAGATACGCAGTATTTT
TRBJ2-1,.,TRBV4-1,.,CASSQDVALPTYNEQFF,TGCGCCAGCAGCCAAGATGTGGCACTACCAACCTACAATGAGCAGTTCTTC
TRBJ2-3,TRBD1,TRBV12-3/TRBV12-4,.,CASSLATGGTDTQYF,TGTGCCAGCAGTTTAGCAACAGGGGGCACAGATACGCAGTATTTT
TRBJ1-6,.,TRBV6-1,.,CASSPTLGSNSPLHF,TGTGCCAGCAGCCCGACGTTAGGCTCAAATTCACCCCTCCACTTT
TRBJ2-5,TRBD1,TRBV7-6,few,CASSLVGTAPEETQYF,TGTGCCAGCAGCTTAGTGGGGACAGCCCCCGAAGAGACCCAGTACTTC
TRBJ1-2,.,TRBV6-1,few,CASSEASARYGYTF,TGTGCCAGCAGTGAAGCGTCCGCTAGGTATGGCTACACCTTC
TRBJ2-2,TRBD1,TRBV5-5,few,CASSLGQGARELFF,TGTGCCAGCAGCTTGGGTCAGGGGGCGCGGGAGCTGTTTTTT
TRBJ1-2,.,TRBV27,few,CASRREAVRSGGYTF,TGTGCCAGCAGGAGAGAAGCGGTACGAAGTGGGGGCTACACCTTC
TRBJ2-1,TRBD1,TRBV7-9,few,CASSLPGTVNNEQFF,TGTGCCAGCAGCTTGCCCGGGACAGTAAACAATGAGCAGTTCTTC
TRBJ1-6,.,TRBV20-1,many,CSARGHPDSPLHF,TGCAGTGCTAGAGGACATCCCGACTCACCCCTCCACTTT
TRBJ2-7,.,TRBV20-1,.,CSANVKLASSYEQYF,TGCAGTGCCAACGTTAAGCTGGCGAGCTCCTACGAGCAGTACTTC
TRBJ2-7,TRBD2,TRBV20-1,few,CSASHPGLASDEQYF,TGCAGTGCTTCCCACCCGGGACTAGCTTCCGACGAGCAGTACTTC
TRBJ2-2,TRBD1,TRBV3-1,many,CASSPGTGNTGELFF,TGTGCCAGCAGCCCCGGGACAGGTAACACCGGGGAGCTGTTTTTT
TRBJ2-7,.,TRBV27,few,CASSYTAEVVEQYF,TGTGCCAGCAGTTATACAGCTGAGGTCGTCGAGCAGTACTTC
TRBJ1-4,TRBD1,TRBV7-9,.,CASSPGTGTELFF,TGTGCCAGCAGCCCCGGGACAGGGACTGAACTGTTTTTT
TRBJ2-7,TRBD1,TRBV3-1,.,CASSQARGTGYNEQYF,TGTGCCAGCAGCCAAGCTCGGGGGACAGGGTACAACGAGCAGTACTTC
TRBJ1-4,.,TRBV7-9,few,CASSLKTDFNEKLFF,TGTGCCAGCAGCCTCAAGACAGACTTTAATGAAAAACTGTTTTTT
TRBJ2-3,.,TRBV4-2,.,CASSLLDTSSTDTQYF,TGTGCCAGCAGCCTTCTTGACACTTCTAGCACAGATACGCAGTATTTT
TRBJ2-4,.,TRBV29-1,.,CSVEGPWGTNIQYF,TGCAGCGTTGAAGGGCCCTGGGGCACAAACATTCAGTACTTC